The entry below gives a single T cell receptor beta chain sequence along with its context. Its target is unknown. V lost 1 base and J 4 bases, leaving 11 bases between the germline ends. There are 13 residues in the CDR3. Germline values: CDR1 GTSNPN, CDR2 SVGIG (reference sequence). Produced via immunoSEQ multiplex PCR; TCRdb's table is partial and in-frame only. The sample lists around 78,000 clones, about 84% occurring once. The data derive from a study of OX40 agonist ivuxolimab in advanced cancers. The study, taken as a whole, reports: On average, CD8+ T cells had more expanded clones than CD4+. Among some nonresponders, normalized T-cell clonal expansion was also low.

The V and J genes are TRBV30 and TRBJ2-7; maybe TRBD2 (5 bases). This sequence originates from an adult with an advanced solid tumor such as melanoma, head and neck, liver or kidney cancer. The sample consisted of CD4+ or CD8+ T cells sorted from blood, taken in a trial of the OX40 agonist ivuxolimab. This CDR3 reads CAWSEGAEYEQYF. CDR3 DNA: TGTGCCTGGAGTGAGGGAGCGGAGTACGAGCAGTACTTC.